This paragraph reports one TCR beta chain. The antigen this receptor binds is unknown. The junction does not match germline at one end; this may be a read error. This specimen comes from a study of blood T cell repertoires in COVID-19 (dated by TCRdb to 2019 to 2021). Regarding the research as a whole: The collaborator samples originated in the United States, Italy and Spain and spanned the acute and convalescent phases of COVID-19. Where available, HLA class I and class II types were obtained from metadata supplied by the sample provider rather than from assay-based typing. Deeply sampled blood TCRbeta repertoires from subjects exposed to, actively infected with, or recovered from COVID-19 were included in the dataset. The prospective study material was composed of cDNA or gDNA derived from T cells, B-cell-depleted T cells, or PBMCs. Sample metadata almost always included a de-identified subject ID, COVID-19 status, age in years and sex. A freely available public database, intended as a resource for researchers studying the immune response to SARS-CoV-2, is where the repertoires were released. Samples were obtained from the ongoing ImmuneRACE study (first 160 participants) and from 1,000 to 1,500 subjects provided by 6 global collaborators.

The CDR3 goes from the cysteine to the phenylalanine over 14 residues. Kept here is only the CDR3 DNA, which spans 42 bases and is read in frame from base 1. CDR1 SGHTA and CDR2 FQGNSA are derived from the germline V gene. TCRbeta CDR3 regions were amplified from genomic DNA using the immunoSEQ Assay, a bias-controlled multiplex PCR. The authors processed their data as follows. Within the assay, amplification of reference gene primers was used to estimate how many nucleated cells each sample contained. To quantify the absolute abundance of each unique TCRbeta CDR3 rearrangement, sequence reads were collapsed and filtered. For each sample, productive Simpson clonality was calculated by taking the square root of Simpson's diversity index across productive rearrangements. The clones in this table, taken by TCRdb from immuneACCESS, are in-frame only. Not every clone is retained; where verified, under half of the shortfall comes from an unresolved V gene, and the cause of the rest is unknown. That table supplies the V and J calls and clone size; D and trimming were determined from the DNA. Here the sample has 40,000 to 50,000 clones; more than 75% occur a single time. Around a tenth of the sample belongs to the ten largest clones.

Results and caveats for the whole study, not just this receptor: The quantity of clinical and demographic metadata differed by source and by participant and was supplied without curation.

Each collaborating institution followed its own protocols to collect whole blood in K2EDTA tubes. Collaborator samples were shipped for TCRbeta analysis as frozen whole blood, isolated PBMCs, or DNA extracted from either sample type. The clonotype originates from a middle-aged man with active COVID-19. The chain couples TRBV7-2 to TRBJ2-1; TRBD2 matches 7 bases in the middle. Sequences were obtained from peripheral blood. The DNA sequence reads TGTGCCAGCAGGGCCCTAGCGGAACTGAGAGGTTGGATCTTC. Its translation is CASRALAELRGWIF.